The source of this T cell receptor (beta chain) is a study of blood T cells in healthy people across ages. Trimming took 6 bases from V and 2 from J; bases not matched to a gene: 10. CDR1 and CDR2 (germline): SGHDN, FVKESK. The CDR3 runs 15 residues. This clonotype was counted between two and nine times. It was with a sample-barcoded 5' primer and a J-beta primer mix that a second PCR of roughly 7 to 12 cycles was run. TCRdb independently ran MiXCR on the 5' RACE reads; one entry per CDR3 protein. The sample records 1.2 million to 1.5 million distinct CDR3 sequences, around 39% being singletons. This sequence originates from a woman aged 18-35 years in good health. What was sequenced was blood. The rearrangement links TRBV14 to TRBJ2-7; TRBD1 matches at 7 bases. CDR3 DNA: TGTGCCAGCAGTCGCAAACAGGGGACAGCCTACGAGCAGTACTTC. It encodes CASSRKQGTAYEQYF.